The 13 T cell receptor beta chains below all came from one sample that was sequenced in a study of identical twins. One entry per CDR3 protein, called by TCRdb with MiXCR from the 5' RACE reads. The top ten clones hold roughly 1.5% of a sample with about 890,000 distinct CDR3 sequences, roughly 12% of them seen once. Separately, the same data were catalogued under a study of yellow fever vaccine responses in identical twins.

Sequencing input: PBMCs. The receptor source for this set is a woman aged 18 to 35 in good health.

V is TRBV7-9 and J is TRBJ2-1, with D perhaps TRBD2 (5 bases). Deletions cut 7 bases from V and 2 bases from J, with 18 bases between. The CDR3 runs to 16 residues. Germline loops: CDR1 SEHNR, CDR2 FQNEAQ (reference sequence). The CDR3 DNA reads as TGTGCCAGCACCCTCTCGGCTAGCACTACCTACAATGAGCAGTTCTTC. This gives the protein CASTLSASTTYNEQFF.

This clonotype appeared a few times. Written as DNA, the CDR3 is TGCAGCGGGGGACAGCAGAACACCGGGGAGCTGTTTTTT. It codes for CSGGQQNTGELFF. V is TRBV29-1 and J is TRBJ2-2; TRBD1 agrees at 7 bases. The CDR3 sequence is 13 residues long. The J segment lost 1 base and the V segment lost 7 bases, leaving 3 bases of the junction unmatched. Germline CDR1 reads SQVTM; CDR2 reads ANQGSEA.

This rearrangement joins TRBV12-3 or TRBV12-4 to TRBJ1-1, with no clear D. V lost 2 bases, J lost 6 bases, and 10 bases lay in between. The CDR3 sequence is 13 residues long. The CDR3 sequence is CASSLTAVAEAFF. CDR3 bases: TGTGCCAGCAGTTTAACGGCGGTGGCTGAAGCTTTCTTT.

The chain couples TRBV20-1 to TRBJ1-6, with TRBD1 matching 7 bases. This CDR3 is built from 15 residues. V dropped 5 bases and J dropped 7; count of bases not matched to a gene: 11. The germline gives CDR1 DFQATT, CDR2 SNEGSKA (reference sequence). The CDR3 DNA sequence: TGCAGTGCTCGAACGGGAGGGGGCAGGAATTCACCCCTCCACTTT. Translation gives CSARTGGGRNSPLHF.

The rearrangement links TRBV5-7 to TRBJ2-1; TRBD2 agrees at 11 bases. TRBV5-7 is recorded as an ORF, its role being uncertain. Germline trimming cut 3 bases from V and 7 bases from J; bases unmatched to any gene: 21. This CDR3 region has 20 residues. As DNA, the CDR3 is TGTGCCAGCAGCTCCGGGGACGCTAGCGGGAGGAGGCCCGTTGGGAATGAGCAGTTCTTC. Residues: CASSSGDASGRRPVGNEQFF.

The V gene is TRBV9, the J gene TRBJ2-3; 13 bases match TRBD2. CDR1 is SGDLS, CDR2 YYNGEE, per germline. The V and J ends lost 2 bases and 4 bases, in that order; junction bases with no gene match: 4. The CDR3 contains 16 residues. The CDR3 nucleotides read TGTGCCAGCAGCGTGGGACTAGCGGGGTTCGCAGATACGCAGTATTTT. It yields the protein CASSVGLAGFADTQYF.

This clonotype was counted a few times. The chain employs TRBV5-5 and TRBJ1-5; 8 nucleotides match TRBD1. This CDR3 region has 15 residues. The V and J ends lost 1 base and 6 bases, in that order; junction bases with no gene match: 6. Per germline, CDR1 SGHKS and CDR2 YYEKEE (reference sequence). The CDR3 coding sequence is TGTGCCAGCAGCTTGTCTGTCCAGGGGGCTCAGCCCCAGCATTTT. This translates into CASSLSVQGAQPQHF.

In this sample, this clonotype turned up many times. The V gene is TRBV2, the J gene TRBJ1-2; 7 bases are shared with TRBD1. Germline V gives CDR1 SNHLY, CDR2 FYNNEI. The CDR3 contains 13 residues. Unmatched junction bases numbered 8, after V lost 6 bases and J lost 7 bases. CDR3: CASRRQGSSGYTF. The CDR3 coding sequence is TGTGCCAGCAGAAGACAGGGATCATCTGGCTACACCTTC.

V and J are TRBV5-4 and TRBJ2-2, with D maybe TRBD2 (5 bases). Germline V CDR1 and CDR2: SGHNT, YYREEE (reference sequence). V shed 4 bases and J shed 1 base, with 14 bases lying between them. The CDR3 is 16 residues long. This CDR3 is CASSPELGGNTGELFF. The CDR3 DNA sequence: TGTGCCAGCAGCCCGGAACTAGGAGGGAACACCGGGGAGCTGTTTTTT.

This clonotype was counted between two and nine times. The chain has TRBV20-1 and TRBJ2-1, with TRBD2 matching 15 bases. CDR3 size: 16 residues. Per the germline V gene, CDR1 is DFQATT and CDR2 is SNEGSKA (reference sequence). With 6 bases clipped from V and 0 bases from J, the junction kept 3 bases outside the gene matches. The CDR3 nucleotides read TGCAGTGCGGGGACTAGCGGGGGGATCTCCTACAATGAGCAGTTCTTC. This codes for CSAGTSGGISYNEQFF.

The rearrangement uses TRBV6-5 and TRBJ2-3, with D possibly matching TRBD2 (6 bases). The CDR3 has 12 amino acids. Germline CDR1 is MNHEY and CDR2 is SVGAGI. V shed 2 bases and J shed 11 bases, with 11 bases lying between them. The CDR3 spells CASSYGGKGQYF. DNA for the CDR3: TGTGCCAGCAGTTACGGCGGGAAGGGGCAGTATTTT.

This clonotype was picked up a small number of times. The CDR3 nucleotides read TGTGCCAGCAGGCCTAGCGGGGGCCGGACCGGGGAGCTGTTTTTT. Translated: CASRPSGGRTGELFF. The rearrangement uses TRBV25-1 and TRBJ2-2, with 10 bases fitting TRBD2. Germline CDR1 is MGHDK and CDR2 is SYGVNS. J lost 5 bases, V lost 6 bases, and 6 bases had no gene match. The CDR3 covers 15 residues.

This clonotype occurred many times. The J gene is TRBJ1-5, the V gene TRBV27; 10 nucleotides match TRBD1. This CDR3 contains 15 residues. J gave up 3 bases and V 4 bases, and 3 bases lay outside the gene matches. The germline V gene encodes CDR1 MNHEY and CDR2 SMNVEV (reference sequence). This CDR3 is CASSSGTGVNQPQHF. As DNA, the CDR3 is TGTGCCAGCAGTTCTGGGACAGGGGTCAATCAGCCCCAGCATTTT.